Below are 18 T cell receptor beta chains sequenced from a single sample in a study of monozygotic twins with inflammatory bowel disease. TCRdb reanalyzed the 5' RACE reads, giving one entry per CDR3 protein sequence and no DNA. This table holds 300,000 to 450,000 distinct CDR3 sequences. Material: blood. The receptors were sampled from a human donor with ulcerative colitis or Crohn's disease, or a healthy co-twin of an affected twin (not recorded which).

The chain recombines TRBV27 with TRBJ2-1; TCRdb indicates TRBD1, and absent DNA this call remains unverified. Germline V gene data show CDR1 as MNHEY and CDR2 as SMNVEV (reference sequence). This CDR3 is 14 amino acids long. The CDR3 sequence: CASSLQDRAHEQFF.

The V and J genes are TRBV7-6 and TRBJ1-5; TCRdb selects TRBD1, and the lack of DNA leaves this call unchecked. The germline gives CDR1 SGHVS, CDR2 FNYEAQ. The length of the CDR3 is 15 residues. The CDR3 protein is CASSLEGTQNQPQHF. Together with reference TRBV7-6 and TRBJ1-5, the CDR3 gives the full variable domain: GAGVSQSPRYKVTKRGQDVALRCDPISGHVSLYWYRQALGQGPEFLTYFNYEAQQDKSGLPNDRFSAERPEGSISTLTIQRTEQRDSAMYRCASSLEGTQNQPQHFGDGTRLSIL.

CDR3 sequence: CASSLQVTGGLHEQFF. This chain links TRBV5-1 with TRBJ2-1; TCRdb selects TRBD1, and the lack of DNA leaves this call unchecked. This CDR3 comprises 16 residues. Looked up from germline, CDR1 is SGHRS and CDR2 is YFSETQ.

The V call is TRBV6-2 or TRBV6-3, the J call TRBJ2-7; TCRdb calls TRBD2, which cannot be checked without DNA. This CDR3 spans 14 amino acids. From germline, CDR1 is MNHEY and CDR2 SVGEGT. CDR3 protein: CASKVGTRFLEQYF.

The V and J genes are TRBV5-1 and TRBJ2-5. The CDR3 has 14 residues. From germline, CDR1 is SGHRS and CDR2 YFSETQ. CDR3 in amino acids: CASSLVTDAETQYF.

This chain connects TRBV7-9 to TRBJ2-7; TCRdb proposes TRBD2, but this gene call is untestable without DNA. Germline lookup yields CDR1 SEHNR and CDR2 FQNEAQ (reference sequence). The length of the CDR3 is 15 residues. This CDR3 is CASSRQLAGEVEQYF.

V and J are TRBV7-2 and TRBJ1-1; the TCRdb call, TRBD1, lacks DNA for checking. Germline V CDR1 and CDR2: SGHTA, FQGNSA. The CDR3 sequence is 15 residues long. The CDR3 protein is CASSFTTGSYTEAFF.

V usage is TRBV4-3 and J usage is TRBJ2-1; TCRdb reports TRBD2, a call that lacks DNA to check it against. Germline-derived CDR1 and CDR2 are LGHNA and YSLEER. This CDR3 comprises 17 residues. This chain's CDR3 is CASSQGLAGGPYNEQFF.

This rearrangement joins TRBV20-1 to TRBJ2-7; TCRdb calls TRBD1, which cannot be checked without DNA. Per germline, CDR1 DFQATT and CDR2 SNEGSKA (reference sequence). CDR3 length: 16 amino acids. The CDR3 loop reads CSARDPEQDNLGEQYF.

The gene calls are TRBV18 and TRBJ2-5; the TCRdb call, TRBD1, lacks DNA for checking. The CDR3 is made up of 15 amino acids. Germline V CDR1 and CDR2: KGHSH, LQKENI. The CDR3 is CASSPQTGLEDTQYF.

V and J are TRBV7-8 and TRBJ2-7; as DNA is missing, the TRBD1 call by TCRdb cannot be tested. Germline values: CDR1 SGHVS, CDR2 FQNEAQ. This CDR3 contains 15 residues. The CDR3 here is CASSLSVWGTYEQYF.

This chain links TRBV12-3 or TRBV12-4 with TRBJ2-7; there is no DNA to check the TCRdb D call of TRBD1. The CDR3 is 19 amino acids. CDR3 protein: CASSFRTTGGVGRSYEQYF.

CDR3 in amino acids: CASSLGFGIYEQYF. The chain recombines TRBV28 with TRBJ2-7. The CDR3 runs 14 residues. The germline V gene has CDR1 MDHEN and CDR2 SYDVKM.

CDR3 protein: CATSGGQAYGYTF. The V and J genes are TRBV24-1 and TRBJ1-2; the D gene TCRdb calls, TRBD1, cannot be checked with no DNA. CDR3 length: 13 amino acids. Germline V gives CDR1 KGHDR, CDR2 SFDVKD.

The V gene is TRBV28, the J gene TRBJ2-1; TCRdb names TRBD1, which stays unverified in the absence of DNA. The CDR3 is made up of 12 amino acids. Germline CDR1 and CDR2: MDHEN and SYDVKM. The CDR3 loop is CASSSGQLEQFF.

The chain has TRBV6-5 and TRBJ1-1; the TCRdb D gene call, TRBD1, has no DNA to confirm it. Germline CDR1 MNHEY, CDR2 SVGAGI. The CDR3 consists of 15 residues. CDR3 sequence reads: CASSYDDRMNTEAFF.

The V gene is TRBV20-1, the J gene TRBJ1-5; TCRdb returns TRBD1, unconfirmable since there is no DNA. Germline CDR1 reads DFQATT; CDR2 reads SNEGSKA (reference sequence). CDR3 length: 14 residues. CDR3 amino acids: CSARAGNSNQPQHF.

This rearrangement joins TRBV11-3 to TRBJ2-5. CDR1 is SGHNT, CDR2 YENEEA, per germline. The length of the CDR3 is 14 residues. The CDR3 loop is CASSFGGDQETQYF.